The present TCR beta chain was sequenced within a study of cytotoxic CD8 clonotypes in ibrutinib-treated CLL. Study-wide background: Partial responses totalled approximately 24 and complete responses 2; after median around 72 months, about 15 remained remitted and roughly twelve progressed. Study-level results: The clonality rise at ibrutinib response reflected private clonotype expansion. Clonality rose at ibrutinib response, held steady in sustained remission, and fell toward baseline at progression.

The TCR beta libraries used 1.5 to 2 micrograms of genomic DNA that came from cryopreserved PBMCs. The data were produced by immunoSEQ multiplex PCR, yet TCRdb's version contains in-frame clones alone and is incomplete. Altogether 110,000 or so clones are present, 58% being singletons, with the ten largest covering 37%. On this clone itself: Antigen specificity is unknown.

V lost 3 bases and J lost 4, with 12 bases in between. Germline V CDR1 and CDR2: MNHNY, SVGAGI (reference sequence). The CDR3 sequence is 14 residues long. The chain has TRBV6-6 and TRBJ1-2; a possible D gene is TRBD1 (6 bases). The sequencing used PBMCs, collected after 24 months of ibrutinib treatment. The sequence was collected from a human donor with chronic lymphocytic leukemia. In DNA form, the CDR3 reads TGTGCCAGCAGTTATAAGACAGGCTCCTATGGCTACACCTTC. Translation: CASSYKTGSYGYTF.